The 26 T cell receptor beta chains in this list originate from one sample, sequenced in a study of cytomegalovirus exposure and HLA in healthy donors. The PCR used 60 Vbeta and 13 Jbeta primers. The repertoire was sequenced with immunoSEQ multiplex PCR; TCRdb's copy has only in-frame clones and lacks some. This sample has about 100,000 clones, with 70% to 80% found just once. Sequenced sample: PBMCs. The receptor set was obtained from a woman aged 40 to 50 in good health and CMV-seronegative.

This chain connects TRBV2 to TRBJ1-1; 7 positions agree with TRBD1. Germline trimming cut 5 bases from V and 0 bases from J; bases unmatched to any gene: 3. CDR1 and CDR2 from the germline V gene are SNHLY and FYNNEI. The CDR3 spans 14 residues. The CDR3: CASSKGGLNTEAFF. Here the CDR3 DNA reads TGTGCCAGCAGTAAAGGGGGCCTGAACACTGAAGCTTTCTTT.

The gene calls are TRBV5-1 and TRBJ2-1; 10 bases agree with TRBD1. Germline V gene data show CDR1 as SGHRS and CDR2 as YFSETQ. The CDR3 loop spans 13 amino acids. The J segment lost 7 bases and the V segment lost 5 bases, leaving 3 bases of the junction unmatched. The CDR3 loop reads CASRRDRGNEQFF. DNA for the CDR3: TGCGCCAGCAGACGGGACAGGGGTAATGAGCAGTTCTTC.

The chain is built from TRBV25-1 and TRBJ2-7; D unclear. The CDR3 spans 12 residues. V dropped 6 bases and J dropped 1 base, with 7 bases sitting between them. Germline assignment: CDR1 MGHDK and CDR2 SYGVNS. The CDR3 here is CASSLDSYEQYF. The CDR3 coding sequence is TGTGCCAGCAGCCTAGATTCCTACGAGCAGTACTTC.

J is TRBJ2-7 and V is TRBV29-1, with D unclear. Trimming took off 3 bases at V and 2 bases at J, with 14 bases between the two ends. The CDR3 spans 14 residues. The V gene's germline CDR1 is SQVTM and CDR2 ANQGSEA. For the CDR3, the DNA is TGCAGCGTTGACGGTCTCCCAGGCACCTACGAGCAGTACTTC. It is translated as CSVDGLPGTYEQYF.

The chain uses TRBV27 and TRBJ2-6, with D possibly being TRBD2 (7 bases). CDR3 size: 19 residues. Between the trimmed V and J ends, which lost 2 bases and 1 base, there was a span of 18 bases. Germline CDR1 and CDR2: MNHEY and SMNVEV (reference sequence). The CDR3 DNA is TGTGCCAGCAGTTTAGGCCAGGGGAGGGGTTTTTCTGGGGCCAACGTCCTGACTTTC. Residues: CASSLGQGRGFSGANVLTF. The variable domain in full, with the rest retrieved from reference TRBV27 and TRBJ2-6, is EAQVTQNPRYLITVTGKKLTVTCSQNMNHEYMSWYRQDPGLGLRQIYYSMNVEVTDKGDVPEGYKVSRKEKRNFPLILESPSPNQTSLYFCASSLGQGRGFSGANVLTFGAGSRLTVL.

The chain links TRBV7-2 to TRBJ1-4, with D perhaps TRBD1 (6 bases). There are 13 residues in the CDR3. V was clipped by 4 bases and J by 15 bases, with 18 bases between them. Germline lookup yields CDR1 SGHTA and CDR2 FQGNSA. The CDR3 loop is CASSSADRRDMFF. The CDR3 bases are TGTGCCAGCAGCTCGGCAGACAGGAGAGATATGTTTTTT. Drawing the rest from reference TRBV7-2 and TRBJ1-4, the complete variable domain is GAGVSQSPSNKVTEKGKDVELRCDPISGHTALYWYRQSLGQGLEFLIYFQGNSAPDKSGLPSDRFSAERTGGSVSTLTIQRTQQEDSAVYLCASSSADRRDMFFGSGTQLSVL.

The chain couples TRBV28 to TRBJ1-1; D is possibly TRBD1 (6 bases). The V gene lost 5 bases and the J gene lost 5 bases, with 12 bases spanning the gap. The CDR3 has 13 residues. Germline V lookup: CDR1 MDHEN, CDR2 SYDVKM. The CDR3: CASSRDRWTEAFF. CDR3 sequence (DNA): TGTGCCAGCAGTAGAGACAGGTGGACTGAAGCTTTCTTT.

The sample holds a few counts of this clone. The chain uses TRBV10-1 and TRBJ2-2; TRBD1 matches at 10 bases. Trimming cost V 0 bases and J 7 bases; bases outside gene matches: 8. CDR3 length: 17 residues. CDR1 is WNHNN, CDR2 SYGVQD, per germline (reference sequence). The CDR3 protein is CASSESIGDRGGGELFF. CDR3 sequence (DNA): TGCGCCAGCAGTGAGTCGATAGGGGACAGGGGTGGCGGGGAGCTGTTTTTT.

This chain uses TRBV19 with TRBJ1-5, with a tentative D call TRBD1 (6 bases). This CDR3 comprises 14 residues. Trimming stripped 5 bases from V and 5 bases from J, with 13 bases between. Per germline, CDR1 LNHDA and CDR2 SQIVND (reference sequence). The CDR3: CASSEQGRHQPQHF. DNA of the CDR3: TGTGCCAGTAGTGAACAGGGTAGACATCAGCCCCAGCATTTT.

This chain connects TRBV4-3 to TRBJ2-5; D is unresolved. CDR1 and CDR2 from the germline V gene are LGHNA and YSLEER. The ends were cut back, 4 bases at V and 4 bases at J, with 16 bases in the middle. The CDR3 runs to 15 residues. The CDR3: CASSPSTNGRETQYF. The DNA of the CDR3 is TGCGCCAGCAGCCCAAGTACCAACGGTCGAGAGACCCAGTACTTC.

This clone was seen a single time. This sequence joins TRBV27 and TRBJ1-5; 7 bases align to TRBD1. After removal of 3 bases from V and 6 bases from J, the junction contained 2 bases not matched to a gene. The germline gives CDR1 MNHEY, CDR2 SMNVEV (reference sequence). CDR3 length: 13 residues. CDR3 nucleotide sequence: TGTGCCAGCAGTTTCGACAGGGTTCAGCCCCAGCATTTT. As protein: CASSFDRVQPQHF.

V and J are TRBV6-5 and TRBJ2-1; 8 nucleotides line up with TRBD1. V gave up 5 bases and J gave up 2 bases; unmatched junction bases: 5. The CDR3 has 15 amino acids. Germline CDR1 MNHEY, CDR2 SVGAGI. The CDR3 spells CASSPPGGPYNEQFF. CDR3 bases: TGTGCCAGCAGTCCCCCAGGGGGCCCCTACAATGAGCAGTTCTTC.

The table lists this clone with a count of one. V and J are TRBV7-2 and TRBJ2-3; 7 nucleotides line up with TRBD1. Germline CDR1 and CDR2: SGHTA and FQGNSA. The junction had 5 bases not matched to a gene; V was cut back by 1 base and J by 4 bases. The CDR3 has 15 amino acids. In nucleotides, the CDR3 is TGTGCCAGCAGCTTAGGTGGCCAGGGGGCAGATACGCAGTATTTT. Translating it yields CASSLGGQGADTQYF.

The CDR3, as DNA: TGCGCCAGCAGCCCAGGGATCGCCGGTCTCCATGGCTACACCTTC. As protein: CASSPGIAGLHGYTF. This sequence joins TRBV4-1 and TRBJ1-2, with D possibly TRBD1 on 5 matching bases. Germline CDR1 reads MGHRA; CDR2 reads YSYEKL. The CDR3 has 15 residues. V lost 4 bases and J 6 bases, leaving 18 bases between the germline ends.

This clone has only a few counts. The chain combines TRBV6-1 with TRBJ2-7; D may be TRBD1 (6 bases). The CDR3 runs 15 residues. From germline, CDR1 is MNHNS and CDR2 SASEGT. With 6 bases removed from V and 3 bases from J, the gap between germline ends came to 18 bases. The CDR3 spells CASRSAGAGDYEQYF. The CDR3 DNA follows: TGTGCCAGCAGATCGGCAGGGGCAGGGGACTACGAGCAGTACTTC.

A single count supports this clone. V gene TRBV4-3 combines with J gene TRBJ2-1; 7 positions match TRBD2. Germline CDR1 and CDR2: LGHNA and YSLEER. The J segment lost 7 bases and the V segment lost 1 base, leaving 7 bases of the junction unmatched. CDR3 length equals 15 residues. The CDR3, as DNA: TGCGCCAGCAGCCAAGTAGGCGGGAGAAGGAATGAGCAGTTCTTC. Translating gives CASSQVGGRRNEQFF.

The CDR3, as DNA: TGTGCCAGCAGCGCGCAAAAAGGACTAGCCTCGAGGGAGACCCAGTACTTC. It specifies CASSAQKGLASRETQYF. The chain uses TRBV5-4 and TRBJ2-5, with 8 bases matching TRBD2. Unmatched junction bases numbered 16, after V lost 4 bases and J lost 5 bases. CDR1 is SGHNT and CDR2 is YYREEE in the germline V gene (reference sequence). The CDR3 runs to 17 residues.

The genes are TRBV10-1 and TRBJ2-3; 9 bases map to TRBD2. The CDR3 spans 15 residues. J gave up 2 bases and V 3 bases, and 3 bases lay outside the gene matches. CDR1 is WNHNN and CDR2 is SYGVQD in the germline V gene (reference sequence). For the CDR3, the DNA is TGCGCCAGCAGTGATCTAGCGGGATTCACAGATACGCAGTATTTT. This sequence encodes CASSDLAGFTDTQYF.

The CDR3 DNA follows: TGTGCCAGCAGTCCCTTTAGCTCACAGGGGATGAACACTGAAGCTTTCTTT. Translated: CASSPFSSQGMNTEAFF. V is TRBV28 and J is TRBJ1-1, with 7 bases matching TRBD1. In germline, CDR1 is MDHEN, CDR2 SYDVKM. The CDR3 extends over 17 amino acids. V was clipped by 5 bases and J by 0 bases; unmatched bases: 12.

The chain combines TRBV6-1 with TRBJ1-5; 7 nucleotides agree with TRBD1. The V and J ends lost 8 bases and 1 base, in that order; junction bases with no gene match: 14. Germline V CDR1 and CDR2: MNHNS, SASEGT. This CDR3 region has 17 residues. The CDR3 spells CASGGTAATGSNQPQHF. CDR3 DNA: TGTGCCAGCGGTGGGACAGCGGCTACAGGGAGCAATCAGCCCCAGCATTTT.

V gene TRBV30 combines with J gene TRBJ2-2; 14 nucleotides line up with TRBD2. The CDR3 consists of 17 residues. From germline, CDR1 is GTSNPN and CDR2 SVGIG (reference sequence). V was pared by 5 bases and J by 2 bases, with 7 bases of the junction left unmatched. CDR3 protein: CAWLPGLAGVNTGELFF. As DNA, the CDR3 is TGTGCCTGGCTTCCGGGACTAGCGGGGGTAAACACCGGGGAGCTGTTTTTT.

The chain combines TRBV19 with TRBJ2-1, with D perhaps matching TRBD1 (5 bases). Germline V gives CDR1 LNHDA, CDR2 SQIVND (reference sequence). The CDR3 has 13 amino acids. Trimming took off 6 bases at V and 8 bases at J, with 14 bases between the two ends. The CDR3 DNA follows: TGTGCCAGTAGCCCATCCACAGGAGATGAGCAGTTCTTC. This codes for CASSPSTGDEQFF.

A few counts support this clone. The chain is built from TRBV6-5 and TRBJ2-1; TRBD2 matches at 9 bases. J gave up 4 bases and V 6 bases, and 7 bases lay outside the gene matches. In germline, CDR1 is MNHEY, CDR2 SVGAGI. This CDR3 is built from 15 residues. In DNA, the CDR3 is TGTGCCAGCAGACCAGAGCGGGAGGTGTACAATGAGCAGTTCTTC. Protein sequence: CASRPEREVYNEQFF.

The J gene is TRBJ2-7, the V gene TRBV18; TRBD1 matches at 7 bases. Per germline, CDR1 KGHSH and CDR2 LQKENI. J gave up 3 bases and V 2 bases, and 4 bases lay outside the gene matches. The CDR3 covers 14 residues. CDR3 in DNA: TGTGCCAGCTCACCATGGCGACAGGGCTACGAGCAGTACTTC. Translating gives CASSPWRQGYEQYF.

CDR3 region: CASSLTGENYGYTF. Here the CDR3 DNA reads TGTGCCAGCAGCTTAACGGGTGAGAACTATGGCTACACCTTC. J is TRBJ1-2 and V is TRBV7-9; no definite D call. In germline, CDR1 is SEHNR, CDR2 FQNEAQ (reference sequence). This CDR3 contains 14 residues. The V end was cut by 2 bases, the J end by 2 bases, with 9 bases between.

In DNA form, the CDR3 reads TGTGCCAGCAGCTTGTTTTCGGTCCAAGAGACCCAGTACTTC. Amino acid sequence: CASSLFSVQETQYF. This chain connects TRBV7-9 to TRBJ2-5; D unresolved. The CDR3 contains 14 residues. Germline CDR1 and CDR2: SEHNR and FQNEAQ (reference sequence). Deletions cut 3 bases from V and 1 base from J, with 9 bases between.